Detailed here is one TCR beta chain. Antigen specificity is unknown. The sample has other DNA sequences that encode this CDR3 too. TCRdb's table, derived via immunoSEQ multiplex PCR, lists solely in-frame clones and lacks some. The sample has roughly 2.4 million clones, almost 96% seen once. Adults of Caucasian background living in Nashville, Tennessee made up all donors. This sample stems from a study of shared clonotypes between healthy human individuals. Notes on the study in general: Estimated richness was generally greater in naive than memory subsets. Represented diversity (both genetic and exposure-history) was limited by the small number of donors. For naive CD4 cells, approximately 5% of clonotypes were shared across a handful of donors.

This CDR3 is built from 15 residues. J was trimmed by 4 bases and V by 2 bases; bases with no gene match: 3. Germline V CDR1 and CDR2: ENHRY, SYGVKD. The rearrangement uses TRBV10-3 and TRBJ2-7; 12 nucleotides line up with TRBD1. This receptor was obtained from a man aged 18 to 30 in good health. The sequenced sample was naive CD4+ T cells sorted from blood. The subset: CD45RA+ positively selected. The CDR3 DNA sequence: TGTGCCATCAGTGAGCGGGACAGGGGGCCTTACGAGCAGTACTTC. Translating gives CAISERDRGPYEQYF.